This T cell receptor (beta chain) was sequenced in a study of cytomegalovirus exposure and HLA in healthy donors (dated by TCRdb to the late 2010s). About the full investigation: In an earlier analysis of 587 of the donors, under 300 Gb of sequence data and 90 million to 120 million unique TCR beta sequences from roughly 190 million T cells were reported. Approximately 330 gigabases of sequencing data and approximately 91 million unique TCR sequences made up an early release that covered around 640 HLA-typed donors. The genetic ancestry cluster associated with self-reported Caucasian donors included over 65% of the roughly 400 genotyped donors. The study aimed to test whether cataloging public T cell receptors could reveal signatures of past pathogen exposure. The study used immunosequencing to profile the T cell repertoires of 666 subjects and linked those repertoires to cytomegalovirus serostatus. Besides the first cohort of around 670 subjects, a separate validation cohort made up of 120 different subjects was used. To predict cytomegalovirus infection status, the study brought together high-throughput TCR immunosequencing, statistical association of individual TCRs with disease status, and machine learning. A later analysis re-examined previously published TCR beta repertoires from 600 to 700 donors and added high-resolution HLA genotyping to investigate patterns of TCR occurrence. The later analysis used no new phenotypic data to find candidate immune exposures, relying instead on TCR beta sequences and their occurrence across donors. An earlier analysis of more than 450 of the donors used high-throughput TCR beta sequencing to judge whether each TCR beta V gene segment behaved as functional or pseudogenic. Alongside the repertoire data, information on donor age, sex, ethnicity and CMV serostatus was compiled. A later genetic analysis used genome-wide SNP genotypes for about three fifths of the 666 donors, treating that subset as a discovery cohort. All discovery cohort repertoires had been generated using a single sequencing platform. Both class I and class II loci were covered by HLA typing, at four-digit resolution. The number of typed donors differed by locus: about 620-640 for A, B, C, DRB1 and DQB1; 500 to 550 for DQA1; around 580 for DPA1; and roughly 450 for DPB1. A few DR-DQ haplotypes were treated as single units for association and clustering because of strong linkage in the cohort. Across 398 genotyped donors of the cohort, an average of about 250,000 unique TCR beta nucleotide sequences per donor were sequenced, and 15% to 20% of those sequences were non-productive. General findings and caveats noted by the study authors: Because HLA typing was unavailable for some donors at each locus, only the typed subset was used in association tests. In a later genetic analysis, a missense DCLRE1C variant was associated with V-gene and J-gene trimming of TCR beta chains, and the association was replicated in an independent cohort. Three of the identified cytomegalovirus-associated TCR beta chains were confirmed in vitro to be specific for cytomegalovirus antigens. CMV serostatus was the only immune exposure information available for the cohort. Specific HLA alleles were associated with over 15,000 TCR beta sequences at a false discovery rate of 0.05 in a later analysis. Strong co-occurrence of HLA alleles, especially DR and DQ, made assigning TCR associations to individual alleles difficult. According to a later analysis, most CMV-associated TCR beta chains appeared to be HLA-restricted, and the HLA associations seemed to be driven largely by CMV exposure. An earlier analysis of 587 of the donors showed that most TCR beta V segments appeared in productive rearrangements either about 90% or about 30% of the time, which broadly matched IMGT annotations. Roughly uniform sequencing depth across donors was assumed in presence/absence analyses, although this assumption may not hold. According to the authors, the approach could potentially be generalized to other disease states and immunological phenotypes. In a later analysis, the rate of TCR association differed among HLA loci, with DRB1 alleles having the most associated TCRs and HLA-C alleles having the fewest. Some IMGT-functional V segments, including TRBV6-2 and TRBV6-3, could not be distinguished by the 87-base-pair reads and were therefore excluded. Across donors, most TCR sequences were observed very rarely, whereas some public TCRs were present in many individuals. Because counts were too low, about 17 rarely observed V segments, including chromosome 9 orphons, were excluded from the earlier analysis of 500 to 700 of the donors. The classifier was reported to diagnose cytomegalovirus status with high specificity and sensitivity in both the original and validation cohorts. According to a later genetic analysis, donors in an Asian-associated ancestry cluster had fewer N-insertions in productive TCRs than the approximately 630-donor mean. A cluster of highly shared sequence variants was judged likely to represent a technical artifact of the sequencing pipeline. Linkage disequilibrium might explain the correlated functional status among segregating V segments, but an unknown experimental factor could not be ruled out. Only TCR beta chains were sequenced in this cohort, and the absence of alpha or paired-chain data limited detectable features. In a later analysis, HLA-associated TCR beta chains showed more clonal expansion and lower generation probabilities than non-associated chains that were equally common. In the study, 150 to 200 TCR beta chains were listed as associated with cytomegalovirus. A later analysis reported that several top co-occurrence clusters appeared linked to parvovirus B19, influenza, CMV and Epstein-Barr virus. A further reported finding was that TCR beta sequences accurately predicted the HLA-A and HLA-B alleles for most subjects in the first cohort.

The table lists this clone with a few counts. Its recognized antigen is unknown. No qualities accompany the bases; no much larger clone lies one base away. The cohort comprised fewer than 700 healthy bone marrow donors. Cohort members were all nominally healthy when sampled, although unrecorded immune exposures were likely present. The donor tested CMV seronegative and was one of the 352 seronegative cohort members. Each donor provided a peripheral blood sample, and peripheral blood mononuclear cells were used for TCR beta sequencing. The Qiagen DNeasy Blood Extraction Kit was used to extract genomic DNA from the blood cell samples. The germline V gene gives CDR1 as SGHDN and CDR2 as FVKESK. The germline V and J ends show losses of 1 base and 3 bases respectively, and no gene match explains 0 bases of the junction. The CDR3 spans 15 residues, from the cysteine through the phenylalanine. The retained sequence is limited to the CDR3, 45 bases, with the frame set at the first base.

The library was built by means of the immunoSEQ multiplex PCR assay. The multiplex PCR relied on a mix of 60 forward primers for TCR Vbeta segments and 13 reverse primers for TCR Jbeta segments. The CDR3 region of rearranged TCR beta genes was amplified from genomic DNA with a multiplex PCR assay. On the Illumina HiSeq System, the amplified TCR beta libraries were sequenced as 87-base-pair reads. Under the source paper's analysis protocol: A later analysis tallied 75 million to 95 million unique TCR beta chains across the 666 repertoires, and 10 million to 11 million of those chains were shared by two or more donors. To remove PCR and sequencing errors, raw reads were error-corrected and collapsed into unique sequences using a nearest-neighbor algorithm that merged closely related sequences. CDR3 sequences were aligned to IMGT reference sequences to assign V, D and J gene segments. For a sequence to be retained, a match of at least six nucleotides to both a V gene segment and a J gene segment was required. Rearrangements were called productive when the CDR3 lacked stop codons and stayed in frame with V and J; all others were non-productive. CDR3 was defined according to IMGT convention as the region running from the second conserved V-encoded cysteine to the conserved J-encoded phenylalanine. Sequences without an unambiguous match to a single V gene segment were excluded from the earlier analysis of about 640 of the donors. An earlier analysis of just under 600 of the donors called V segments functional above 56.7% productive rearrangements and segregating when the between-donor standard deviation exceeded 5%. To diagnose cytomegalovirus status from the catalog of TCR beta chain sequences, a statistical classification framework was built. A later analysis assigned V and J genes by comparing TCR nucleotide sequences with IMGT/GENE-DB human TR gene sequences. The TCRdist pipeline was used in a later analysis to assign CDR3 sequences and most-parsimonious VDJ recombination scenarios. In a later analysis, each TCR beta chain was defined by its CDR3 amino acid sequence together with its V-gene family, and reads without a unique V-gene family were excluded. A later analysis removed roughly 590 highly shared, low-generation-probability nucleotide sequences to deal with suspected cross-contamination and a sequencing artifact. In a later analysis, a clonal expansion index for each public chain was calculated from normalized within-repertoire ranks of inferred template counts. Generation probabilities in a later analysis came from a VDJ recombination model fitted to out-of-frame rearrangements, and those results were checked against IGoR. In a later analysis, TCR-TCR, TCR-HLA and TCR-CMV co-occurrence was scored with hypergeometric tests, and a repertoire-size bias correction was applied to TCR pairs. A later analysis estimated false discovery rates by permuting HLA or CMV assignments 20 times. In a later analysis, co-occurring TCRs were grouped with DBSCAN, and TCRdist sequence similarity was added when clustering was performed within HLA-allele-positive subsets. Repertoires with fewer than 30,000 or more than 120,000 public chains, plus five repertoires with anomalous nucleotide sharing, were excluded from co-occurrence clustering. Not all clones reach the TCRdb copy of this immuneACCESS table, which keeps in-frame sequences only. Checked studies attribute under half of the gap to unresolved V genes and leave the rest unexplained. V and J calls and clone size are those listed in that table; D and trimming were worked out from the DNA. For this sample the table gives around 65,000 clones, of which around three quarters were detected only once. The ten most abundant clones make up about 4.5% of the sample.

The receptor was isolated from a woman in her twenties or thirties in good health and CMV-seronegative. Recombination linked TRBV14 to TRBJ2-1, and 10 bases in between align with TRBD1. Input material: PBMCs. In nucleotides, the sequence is TGTGCCAGCAGCCAAGGGACAGGGGGCTACAATGAGCAGTTCTTC. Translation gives CASSQGTGGYNEQFF.